This T cell receptor (beta chain) was profiled in a study of cytomegalovirus exposure and HLA in healthy donors. Study-level background: From HLA-typed donors, an early data release held approximately 85 million unique TCRs.

On this clone: Its antigen is as yet unknown.

Findings and caveats of the study: Among immune exposure information, only CMV serostatus was available.

The PCR ran on 60 Vbeta and 13 Jbeta primers. Data came from immunoSEQ multiplex PCR; TCRdb stores just in-frame clones and leaves some out. The sample yields around 130,000 clones, of which the top ten take up roughly 2%. Sequencing input: PBMCs. This clonotype originated in an older woman in good health and CMV-seronegative.

In DNA form, the CDR3 reads TGTGCCAGCAGCTTGACAGGGCCGAACACTGAAGCTTTCTTT. Translating it yields CASSLTGPNTEAFF. This chain joins TRBV2 and TRBJ1-1; 7 positions match TRBD1. The CDR3 is made up of 14 amino acids. Germline V lookup: CDR1 SNHLY, CDR2 FYNNEI. V trimming: 6 bases; J trimming: 1 base; junction bases outside the gene matches: 5.